The 7 T cell receptor beta chains below come from one sample, sequenced in a study of siplizumab effects on memory and regulatory T cells. TCRdb's table, derived via immunoSEQ multiplex PCR, lists solely in-frame clones and lacks some. The profile shows some 65,000 clones, over 75% of them singletons. Sample: Tregs sorted from blood. These receptors all stem from a human donor in good health.

The genes are TRBV5-1 and TRBJ2-1; TRBD2 matches at 9 bases. Looked up from germline, CDR1 is SGHRS and CDR2 is YFSETQ. This CDR3 is 15 amino acids long. Unmatched junction bases numbered 10, after V lost 3 bases and J lost 9 bases. Here the CDR3 reads CASSSLAGARGEQFF. CDR3 coding DNA: TGCGCCAGCAGCTCACTAGCGGGCGCCCGGGGTGAGCAGTTCTTC.

The chain has TRBV11-3 and TRBJ1-5; 12 nucleotides align to TRBD1. In germline, CDR1 is SGHNT, CDR2 YENEEA. V shed 1 base and J 3 bases; nucleotides not matched to a gene: 13. There are 20 residues in the CDR3. The CDR3, as DNA: TGTGCCAGCAGCTTAGCCCGTTCGGGACAGGGGGCCCTTTTCAATCAGCCCCAGCATTTT. Translated: CASSLARSGQGALFNQPQHF.

The J gene is TRBJ2-5, the V gene TRBV7-2, with 7 positions matching TRBD2. Germline values: CDR1 SGHTA, CDR2 FQGNSA. This CDR3 is built from 15 residues. The junction had 5 bases not matched to a gene; V was cut back by 3 bases and J by 1 base. The CDR3 coding sequence is TGTGCCAGCAGCTTGCGGACTAGGAGCCAAGAGACCCAGTACTTC. Encoded protein: CASSLRTRSQETQYF.

V usage is TRBV2 and J usage is TRBJ2-1, with TRBD2 matching 11 bases. The CDR3 totals 13 residues. V lost 6 bases, J lost 6 bases, and 1 base stayed unmatched. Germline V gene data show CDR1 as SNHLY and CDR2 as FYNNEI. The CDR3 region has the DNA TGTGCCAGCAGAACTAGCGGGAGCAATGAGCAGTTCTTC. Amino acid sequence: CASRTSGSNEQFF. The variable domain in full, with the rest retrieved from reference TRBV2 and TRBJ2-1, is EPEVTQTPSHQVTQMGQEVILRCVPISNHLYFYWYRQILGQKVEFLVSFYNNEISEKSEIFDDQFSVERPDGSNFTLKIRSTKLEDSAMYFCASRTSGSNEQFFGPGTRLTVL.

The chain recombines TRBV2 with TRBJ1-3; D gene ambiguous. V lost 7 bases, J lost 0 bases, and 4 bases lay in between. The CDR3 sequence is 12 residues long. Germline assignment: CDR1 SNHLY and CDR2 FYNNEI. The CDR3 region is CASKISGNTIYF. The CDR3 DNA reads as TGTGCCAGCAAAATCTCTGGAAACACCATATATTTT.

The chain combines TRBV18 with TRBJ2-7; 10 bases agree with TRBD2. V lost 4 bases, J lost 6 bases, and 6 bases stayed unmatched. CDR1 KGHSH and CDR2 LQKENI come from the germline V gene. The CDR3 runs 14 residues. The CDR3 spells CASSRASGRGEQYF. The CDR3 bases are TGTGCCAGCTCACGCGCTAGCGGGAGAGGCGAGCAGTACTTC.

V and J are TRBV10-3 and TRBJ1-2; 8 bases map to TRBD1. The junction had 5 bases not matched to a gene; V was cut back by 3 bases and J by 2 bases. The CDR3 is 15 residues long. CDR1 and CDR2 from the germline V gene are ENHRY and SYGVKD. The CDR3 is CAISDQGATNYGYTF. DNA of the CDR3: TGTGCCATCAGTGACCAGGGGGCGACGAACTATGGCTACACCTTC.